This TCR beta chain was recovered during a study of control samples from healthy donors and cancer patients. Trimming shortened V by 3 bases and J by 0 bases, and 12 bases separated the two germline ends. This CDR3 is built from 16 residues. The germline V gene has CDR1 SGHTS and CDR2 YDEGEE. Repertoires were generated with immunoSEQ multiplex PCR, while TCRdb's copy carries only in-frame clones and drops some. The data show 60,000 to 85,000 clones, 92% seen once. What was sequenced was blood. The clonotype comes from a woman in her fifties or sixties in good health. J is TRBJ2-2 and V is TRBV5-8; D may match TRBD1 or TRBD2 (5 bases each). The CDR3 DNA is TGTGCCAGCAGCTCGGGGACCCTATCGAACACCGGGGAGCTGTTTTTT. Amino acid sequence: CASSSGTLSNTGELFF.